This T cell receptor beta chain was identified during a study of cytomegalovirus exposure and HLA in healthy donors. General study findings and limits: It was found in a later analysis that first-cohort TCR clusters tended to co-occur in the 100 to 150 validation repertoires.

The V gene's germline CDR1 is LNHNV and CDR2 YYDKDF (reference sequence). CDR3 length equals 20 residues. V shed 3 bases and J 5 bases; nucleotides not matched to a gene: 22. For this clone: Antigen specificity is unknown.

Method: immunoSEQ multiplex PCR; TCRdb's copy keeps in-frame clones and lacks some. This sample carries some 170,000 clones, 85% to 90% of them seen once, and the ten largest clones take roughly 1.5%. The sequenced material came from PBMCs. The source is a woman under 40 in good health and CMV-seronegative. The rearrangement uses TRBV15 and TRBJ2-5, with TRBD2 matching 9 bases. The CDR3 region has the DNA TGTGCCACCAGCAGCCATTCCTCCAGCGGGGGGTTTTTGGTGGGCGAGACCCAGTACTTC. This gives the protein CATSSHSSSGGFLVGETQYF. Full variable domain (remainder filled in from reference TRBV15 and TRBJ2-5): DAMVIQNPRYQVTQFGKPVTLSCSQTLNHNVMYWYQQKSSQAPKLLFHYYDKDFNNEADTPDNFQSRRPNTSFCFLDIRSPGLGDTAMYLCATSSHSSSGGFLVGETQYFGPGTRLLVL.